Below, 23 T cell receptor beta chains from the same sample are listed, as sequenced in a study of regulatory T cells in long-lasting Graves disease. Indicated time point: newly diagnosed GD, antithyroid drugs for less than 3 months. PBMCs provided the RNA from which the TCR library was made. Sequencing libraries for TCR beta were prepared with iRepertoire HTBI primers and Arm-PCR of CDR3 regions. TCRdb independently ran MiXCR on the multiplex PCR reads; one entry per CDR3 protein. In the table there are just over 600,000 distinct CDR3 sequences, roughly 15% of which are singletons. In addition, the sample was reused for a study of T cells in Graves' hyperthyroidism and ophthalmopathy.

The material was peripheral blood mononuclear cells (PBMCs), obtained at new diagnosis, from a patient treated with antithyroid drugs. These receptors all stem from a woman aged 25 to 39 with Graves disease.

There are a few counts of this clonotype. This chain connects TRBV18 to TRBJ2-1, with TRBD2 matching 14 bases. The CDR3 is 15 amino acids. CDR1 is KGHSH and CDR2 is LQKENI in the germline V gene. Losses at the gene ends were 6 bases for V and 12 bases for J; bases not matched to a gene: 10. The CDR3 bases are TGTGCCAGCTCGCAAGGGGGACTAGCGGGAGAAGGGCAGTTCTTC. Its protein is CASSQGGLAGEGQFF.

At least ten counts were recorded for this clonotype. The chain couples TRBV6-1 to TRBJ2-1; the match to TRBD2 covers 8 bases. CDR3 size: 14 residues. Germline V CDR1 and CDR2: MNHNS, SASEGT. The trim removed 6 bases at V and 9 bases at J, leaving 10 bases unmatched. The CDR3 region is CASSPGTRVAEQFF. CDR3 nucleotide sequence: TGTGCCAGCAGCCCCGGGACTAGAGTTGCTGAGCAGTTCTTC.

This clonotype was seen repeatedly, ten times or more. The chain joins TRBV20-1 to TRBJ2-2; 7 positions agree with TRBD1. Germline CDR1 reads DFQATT; CDR2 reads SNEGSKA (reference sequence). The CDR3 is 15 amino acids. The trim removed 5 bases at V and 5 bases at J, leaving 11 bases unmatched. CDR3 in DNA: TGCAGTGCTCCCGACCCACGGGACAGAACCGGGGAGCTGTTTTTT. Its protein is CSAPDPRDRTGELFF.

The genes are TRBV24-1 and TRBJ2-3; 9 bases line up with TRBD2. CDR1 is KGHDR, CDR2 SFDVKD, per germline. Trimming removed 2 bases from V and 4 bases from J; junction bases left unmatched: 6. This CDR3 region has 16 residues. The CDR3 DNA follows: TGTGCCACCAGTGATTCGGTAGCGGGAGCCGCAGATACGCAGTATTTT. It codes for CATSDSVAGAADTQYF.

The chain combines TRBV10-3 with TRBJ2-1, with TRBD2 matching 9 bases. Unmatched junction bases numbered 9, after V lost 2 bases and J lost 1 base. The CDR3 is made up of 18 amino acids. Germline CDR1 is ENHRY and CDR2 is SYGVKD. The CDR3 here is CAISEQGGGRGSYNEQFF. In DNA form, the CDR3 reads TGTGCCATCAGTGAGCAGGGGGGCGGGAGGGGTTCCTACAATGAGCAGTTCTTC.

A few counts support this clonotype. This chain links TRBV6-1 with TRBJ2-1, with 9 bases identical to TRBD1. The CDR3 is 15 residues long. Per the germline V gene, CDR1 is MNHNS and CDR2 is SASEGT. The V gene end was trimmed by 2 bases and the J gene end by 5 bases; junction bases not matched to a gene: 4. CDR3 bases: TGTGCCAGCAGTGAACAGGGGACAGGGAACAATGAGCAGTTCTTC. Protein product: CASSEQGTGNNEQFF.

This clonotype showed up many times. V is TRBV29-1 and J is TRBJ1-1; 8 bases line up with TRBD1. This CDR3 is built from 11 residues. Trimming at V came to 7 bases and at J to 6 bases, leaving 4 bases not matched to a gene. Per germline, CDR1 SQVTM and CDR2 ANQGSEA. The CDR3 sequence is CSALQGAEAFF. CDR3 DNA sequence: TGCAGCGCTTTACAGGGGGCTGAAGCTTTCTTT.

This chain joins TRBV7-2 and TRBJ2-3; D call uncertain. From germline, CDR1 is SGHTA and CDR2 FQGNSA. This CDR3 comprises 13 residues. Trimming took off 1 base at V and 4 bases at J, with 6 bases between the two ends. The CDR3 coding sequence is TGTGCCAGCAGCTTAGTTCTGCCAGATACGCAGTATTTT. As protein: CASSLVLPDTQYF.

This clonotype has a count of ten or more. The chain combines TRBV28 with TRBJ2-4, with D tentatively TRBD1 (6 bases). CDR1 is MDHEN and CDR2 is SYDVKM in the germline V gene. V was clipped by 5 bases and J by 6 bases, with 17 bases between them. The CDR3 is 15 amino acids. This CDR3 is CASSPDRTRGNIQYF. DNA of the CDR3: TGTGCCAGCAGTCCAGACAGGACGAGGGGAAACATTCAGTACTTC.

This clonotype was seen more than once but under ten times. The chain is built from TRBV10-3 and TRBJ1-6, with a tentative D call TRBD1 (5 bases). Germline CDR1 ENHRY, CDR2 SYGVKD. This CDR3 comprises 17 residues. Between the trimmed V and J ends, which lost 1 base and 11 bases, there was a span of 21 bases. CDR3 protein: CAISEFVGPEGKAPLHF. CDR3 in DNA: TGTGCCATCAGTGAGTTCGTGGGGCCGGAGGGTAAGGCACCCCTCCACTTT.

As regards this clonotype: The germline gene is not matched at one end of the junction; a read error may be the cause. The chain is built from TRBV7-2 and TRBJ2-7; D possibly matches TRBD1 or TRBD2 (6 bases each). The CDR3 runs to 14 residues. Germline V gives CDR1 SGHTA, CDR2 FQGNSA. The CDR3 region is CVSSLGGSSYEQYF. The CDR3 nucleotides are TGTGTCAGCAGCCTAGGGGGGAGCTCCTACGAGCAGTACTTC.

This chain uses TRBV20-1 with TRBJ2-3, with 13 bases lining up with TRBD2. The germline V gene encodes CDR1 DFQATT and CDR2 SNEGSKA (reference sequence). The CDR3 consists of 16 residues. J lost 0 bases, V lost 6 bases, and 6 bases had no gene match. The chain's CDR3 is CSARTSGSSSTDTQYF. CDR3 in DNA: TGCAGTGCCAGGACTAGCGGGAGTTCCAGCACAGATACGCAGTATTTT.

This clonotype was seen at least ten times. The chain recombines TRBV2 with TRBJ2-1; 7 positions agree with TRBD2. CDR1 is SNHLY and CDR2 is FYNNEI in the germline V gene. The trim removed 6 bases at V and 7 bases at J, leaving 12 bases unmatched. The CDR3 is 15 residues long. The CDR3 DNA sequence: TGTGCCAGCAGCCTCCGGGTATGGGGGGGGAATGAGCAGTTCTTC. This translates into CASSLRVWGGNEQFF.

This clonotype was seen ten or more times. V and J are TRBV7-2 and TRBJ1-5; 8 bases are a match to TRBD1. V dropped 0 bases and J dropped 7; count of bases not matched to a gene: 8. CDR3 length: 16 residues. Germline CDR1 reads SGHTA; CDR2 reads FQGNSA. The CDR3 sequence: CASSLAETGVGQPQHF. The CDR3 nucleotides are TGTGCCAGCAGCTTAGCGGAGACAGGGGTCGGGCAGCCCCAGCATTTT.

The genes are TRBV7-9 and TRBJ2-7, with a tentative D call TRBD1 (5 bases). From germline, CDR1 is SEHNR and CDR2 FQNEAQ (reference sequence). The CDR3 extends over 15 amino acids. Trimming removed 2 bases from V and 3 bases from J, with 14 bases in between. The chain's CDR3 is CASSLKAGLGYEQYF. DNA of the CDR3: TGTGCCAGCAGCTTAAAGGCAGGGCTCGGCTACGAGCAGTACTTC.

This clonotype has ten or more counts. This chain links TRBV28 with TRBJ2-1; maybe TRBD2 (6 bases). CDR3 length: 15 residues. Trimming removed 6 bases from V and 6 bases from J, with 18 bases in between. Per germline, CDR1 MDHEN and CDR2 SYDVKM. Here the CDR3 reads CASSLGGLVSNEQFF. The CDR3, as DNA: TGTGCCAGCAGCCTTGGGGGACTTGTATCCAATGAGCAGTTCTTC.

The V call is TRBV19, the J call TRBJ2-7; 9 nucleotides agree with TRBD1. V was pared by 3 bases and J by 4 bases, with 7 bases of the junction left unmatched. Germline-derived CDR1 and CDR2 are LNHDA and SQIVND (reference sequence). CDR3 size: 15 residues. CDR3 in DNA: TGTGCCAGTAGTATCGGGACAGGGCCACATTACGAGCAGTACTTC. It is translated as CASSIGTGPHYEQYF.

This clonotype has at least ten counts. The chain links TRBV27 to TRBJ1-2; the D is unclear. V lost 11 bases, J lost 3 bases, and 16 bases lay in between. Germline CDR1 MNHEY, CDR2 SMNVEV (reference sequence). The length of the CDR3 is 13 residues. CDR3 nucleotide sequence: TGTGCCTCCAACGGACCCTACTACTATGGCTACACCTTC. Protein product: CASNGPYYYGYTF.

The V gene is TRBV4-1, the J gene TRBJ1-1; a weak D match, TRBD1 (5 bases). Trimming stripped 4 bases from V and 7 bases from J, with 25 bases between. Germline V gene data show CDR1 as MGHRA and CDR2 as YSYEKL. CDR3 length: 17 amino acids. The CDR3 reads CASSPLFNMPGRYEAFF. In DNA, the CDR3 is TGCGCCAGCAGCCCTTTATTCAATATGCCAGGGCGGTATGAAGCTTTCTTT.

This clonotype was observed at least ten times. The chain employs TRBV11-3 and TRBJ2-1, with D tentatively TRBD2 (6 bases). The germline V gene encodes CDR1 SGHNT and CDR2 YENEEA. The CDR3 length is 16 residues. V was cut by 5 bases and J by 1 base, with 15 bases left in between. Written as DNA, the CDR3 is TGTGCCAGCAGCGACCACGGGAGTATGTCCTACAATGAGCAGTTCTTC. Protein sequence: CASSDHGSMSYNEQFF.

J is TRBJ2-2 and V is TRBV19; 10 bases line up with TRBD2. The V segment lost 9 bases and the J segment 2 bases; nucleotides outside the gene matches: 6. The CDR3 contains 15 residues. The germline V gene has CDR1 LNHDA and CDR2 SQIVND (reference sequence). CDR3 amino acids: CASTSGNINTGELFF. CDR3 bases: TGTGCCAGCACTAGCGGGAATATAAACACCGGGGAGCTGTTTTTT.

The V gene is TRBV20-1, the J gene TRBJ1-4; 10 bases align to TRBD1. Trimming cost V 3 bases and J 3 bases; bases outside gene matches: 4. Looked up from germline, CDR1 is DFQATT and CDR2 is SNEGSKA (reference sequence). This CDR3 region has 15 residues. CDR3 protein: CSARGTGEANEKLFF. In DNA form, the CDR3 reads TGCAGTGCTAGGGGGACAGGGGAGGCTAATGAAAAACTGTTTTTT.

This clonotype appeared many times. The DNA of the CDR3 is TGTGCCAGCAGCCAAGGGACAGTCCCGCAGTACTTC. Translation gives CASSQGTVPQYF. The chain is built from TRBV3-1 and TRBJ2-7; D possibly corresponds to TRBD1 (6 bases). Trimming cost V 1 base and J 9 bases, with 10 bases left between them. The CDR3 is made up of 12 amino acids. Germline values: CDR1 LGHDT, CDR2 YNNKEL (reference sequence).